This TCR beta chain appears in the sequencing data of a study of shared clonotypes between healthy human individuals. Overall study findings and caveats: Since donors were few, the genetic and exposure-history diversity represented was limited. Naive CD4 clonotypes overlapped across a handful of donors at roughly 5%. Only blood underwent sampling, and tissue repertoires likely differ.

The germline V gene encodes CDR1 MDHEN and CDR2 SYDVKM. Trimming removed 7 bases at V and 4 bases at J, with 10 bases between. The CDR3 has 12 residues. Concerning this clone itself: Its antigen remains unidentified.

Clones were sequenced by immunoSEQ multiplex PCR, and TCRdb holds only the in-frame ones, with some missing. The table has 2.3 million or so clones, over 90% seen once; the top ten hold under 0.45%. The sequencing sample was made of naive CD4+ T cells from PBMCs. Regarding subset: CD45RA+ positively selected. The chain combines TRBV28 with TRBJ1-2; no firm D call. This receptor was identified in a man younger than 35 in good health. Some clones in this sample may be carry-over from other donors' samples. CDR3 amino acids: CASTTPGYGYTF. The CDR3, as DNA: TGTGCCAGCACCACCCCCGGCTATGGCTACACCTTC.